This T cell receptor (beta chain) derives from a study of blood T cell repertoires in COVID-19. About the research overall: COVID-19 samples from acute and convalescent phases originated in the United States, Italy and Spain. Sources were T cells, B-cell-depleted T cells, or PBMCs; the material itself was cDNA or gDNA.

Authors' analysis steps: The assay estimated nucleated cells by amplifying reference gene primers. Sequenced by immunoSEQ multiplex PCR; TCRdb stores in-frame clones only, minus some. The V and J calls and clone size were taken over from that table, and D and trimming were inferred from the DNA. The sample has about 72,000 clones; 83% are singletons. The sequenced sample was peripheral blood. The sequence was collected from a woman of 80 years or more with acute or convalescent COVID-19.

DNA of the CDR3: TGTGCCAGCAGCCCGGGCCCACGGGATGATAATTCACCCCTCCACTTT. It yields the protein CASSPGPRDDNSPLHF. The chain is built from TRBV5-4 and TRBJ1-6; D unresolved. This CDR3 is built from 16 residues. CDR1 and CDR2 from the germline V gene are SGHNT and YYREEE (reference sequence). The V gene lost 4 bases and the J gene lost 5 bases, with 16 bases spanning the gap.